These 26 T cell receptor beta chains were sequenced from one sample in a study of blood T cell repertoires in COVID-19 (dated by TCRdb to 2020 to 2022). Library method: the immunoSEQ multiplex PCR assay. TCRdb took over this immuneACCESS table, retaining in-frame rearrangements with V and J assigned. Such tables are incomplete; in checked studies, under half of the missing clones stem from an unresolved V gene, and the remainder is unexplained. This sample lists about 220,000 clones; roughly four fifths were detected once. The top ten clonotypes cover 3% to 3.5% of the sample. The sample taken for sequencing was peripheral blood. The source of these receptors is a woman aged 25 to 45 who had recovered from COVID-19.

The V and J genes are TRBV7-3 and TRBJ2-6; tentative D call: TRBD2 (5 bases). The germline V gene encodes CDR1 SGHTA and CDR2 FQGTGA. The CDR3 length is 15 residues. Trimming cost V 1 base and J 9 bases, with 13 bases left between them. CDR3 DNA sequence: TGTGCCAGCAGCTTAATTCCGGGATCGGTCAACGTCCTGACTTTC. Its translation is CASSLIPGSVNVLTF. Full variable domain (outside the CDR3, taken from reference TRBV7-3 and TRBJ2-6): GAGVSQTPSNKVTEKGKYVELRCDPISGHTALYWYRQSLGQGPEFLIYFQGTGAADDSGLPNDRFFAVRPEGSVSTLKIQRTERGDSAVYLCASSLIPGSVNVLTFGAGSRLTVL.

The rearrangement links TRBV21-1 to TRBJ1-4. TRBV21-1 is tagged as a pseudogene. There are 12 residues in the CDR3. For the CDR3, the DNA is TGTGCCAGCAGCAAAGAGGAGGGCCAACTGTTTTTT. It is translated as CASSKEEGQLFF.

The rearrangement uses TRBV11-2 and TRBJ2-5; D gene ambiguous. Germline V gene data show CDR1 as SGHAT and CDR2 as FQNNGV. The V end lost 6 bases, the J end lost 0 bases, and 8 bases lay between the germline ends. The CDR3 has 13 amino acids. Here the CDR3 reads CASSLSYQETQYF. In DNA form, the CDR3 reads TGTGCCAGCAGTCTTAGCTACCAAGAGACCCAGTACTTC.

The chain is built from TRBV30 and TRBJ2-1, with a possible D match to TRBD2 (6 bases). V lost 0 bases to trimming and J lost 2 bases, with 17 bases between them. CDR1 and CDR2 (germline): GTSNPN, SVGIG (reference sequence). The CDR3 loop spans 17 amino acids. In DNA, the CDR3 is TGTGCCTGGAGTGTGAGATCGCGGCGGGACCCCTACAATGAGCAGTTCTTC. As protein: CAWSVRSRRDPYNEQFF. Drawing the rest from reference TRBV30 and TRBJ2-1, the complete variable domain is SQTIHQWPATLVQPVGSPLSLECTVEGTSNPNLYWYRQAAGRGLQLLFYSVGIGQISSEVPQNLSASRPQDRQFILSSKKLLLSDSGFYLCAWSVRSRRDPYNEQFFGPGTRLTVL.

This chain uses TRBV3-1 (or the pseudogene TRBV3-2) with TRBJ2-7; D is unclear. Trimming removed 0 bases at V and 2 bases at J, with 2 bases between. Germline loops: CDR1 LGHDT, CDR2 YNNKEL (reference sequence). This CDR3 spans 12 amino acids. CDR3 sequence (DNA): TGTGCCAGCAGCCAAGACACCTACGAGCAGTACTTC. Translating gives CASSQDTYEQYF.

The CDR3 region is CASSIKGQGKKLFF. DNA for the CDR3: TGTGCCAGTAGTATAAAGGGACAGGGTAAAAAACTGTTTTTT. The chain is built from TRBV19 and TRBJ1-4, with 9 bases identical to TRBD1. The CDR3 is 14 amino acids. CDR1 and CDR2 (germline): LNHDA, SQIVND (reference sequence). V lost 2 bases to trimming and J lost 9 bases; unmatched junction nucleotides: 4.

V and J are TRBV5-1 and TRBJ2-3; D call uncertain. The V end lost 0 bases, the J end lost 6 bases, and 14 bases lay between the germline ends. Germline loops: CDR1 SGHRS, CDR2 YFSETQ. The CDR3 length is 15 residues. The CDR3 nucleotides read TGCGCCAGCAGCTTGGGCTCCCTAATATCGGATACGCAGTATTTT. Encoded protein: CASSLGSLISDTQYF.

CDR3 coding DNA: TGTGCCAGCAGTTCACAGGGCGTATTAACCGGGGAGCTGTTTTTT. Translating it yields CASSSQGVLTGELFF. The chain links TRBV2 to TRBJ2-2, with D perhaps TRBD1 (6 bases). V was shortened by 5 bases and J by 5 bases, with 15 bases between the two germline ends. Germline V gives CDR1 SNHLY, CDR2 FYNNEI. The length of the CDR3 is 15 residues.

J is TRBJ2-1 and V is TRBV5-1; no clear D. Germline-derived CDR1 and CDR2 are SGHRS and YFSETQ. Trimming took 1 base from V and 6 from J, leaving 11 bases between them. The CDR3 consists of 14 residues. CDR3 sequence (DNA): TGCGCCAGCAGCTTGCCGTCGAGTAGCAATGAGCAGTTCTTC. The encoded protein is CASSLPSSSNEQFF.

The rearrangement joins TRBV9 to TRBJ2-2, with D possibly TRBD2 on 6 matching bases. The ends were cut back, 6 bases at V and 5 bases at J, with 20 bases in the middle. From germline, CDR1 is SGDLS and CDR2 YYNGEE. This CDR3 is 16 amino acids long. Written as DNA, the CDR3 is TGTGCCAGCAACGAGTGGGAGCGGGTTGGGACCGGGGAGCTGTTTTTT. Residues: CASNEWERVGTGELFF.

The V and J genes are TRBV28 and TRBJ1-5; 8 bases are a match to TRBD1. Germline V gene lookup returns CDR1 MDHEN and CDR2 SYDVKM. The CDR3 contains 14 residues. Germline trimming cut 4 bases from V and 9 bases from J; bases unmatched to any gene: 8. This CDR3 reads CASSYPTGGRPQHF. CDR3 in DNA: TGTGCCAGCAGTTATCCCACAGGGGGGCGGCCCCAGCATTTT.

This chain joins TRBV5-5 and TRBJ1-1; D is undetermined. The V end lost 5 bases, the J end lost 5 bases, and 16 bases lay between the germline ends. There are 14 residues in the CDR3. The germline CDR1 and CDR2 sequences are SGHKS and YYEKEE (reference sequence). DNA for the CDR3: TGTGCCAGCAGTTCCGATTGGCGGGTTACTGAAGCTTTCTTT. It encodes CASSSDWRVTEAFF. The whole variable domain, remainder taken from reference TRBV5-5 and TRBJ1-1, is DAGVTQSPTHLIKTRGQQVTLRCSPISGHKSVSWYQQVLGQGPQFIFQYYEKEERGRGNFPDRFSARQFPNYSSELNVNALLLGDSALYLCASSSDWRVTEAFFGQGTRLTVV.

V usage is TRBV7-6 and J usage is TRBJ2-1; 9 nucleotides line up with TRBD1. Germline-derived CDR1 and CDR2 are SGHVS and FNYEAQ. This CDR3 comprises 15 residues. Germline trimming cut 5 bases from V and 2 bases from J; bases unmatched to any gene: 4. CDR3 loop: CASSPGDRAYNEQFF. The CDR3 DNA is TGTGCCAGCAGCCCCGGGGACAGGGCCTACAATGAGCAGTTCTTC. Full variable domain (remainder filled in from reference TRBV7-6 and TRBJ2-1): GAGVSQSPRYKVTKRGQDVALRCDPISGHVSLYWYRQALGQGPEFLTYFNYEAQQDKSGLPNDRFSAERPEGSISTLTIQRTEQRDSAMYRCASSPGDRAYNEQFFGPGTRLTVL.

The genes are TRBV4-1 and TRBJ1-1; possible D gene TRBD1, 6 bases. V lost 4 bases and J lost 11, with 17 bases in between. Looked up from germline, CDR1 is MGHRA and CDR2 is YSYEKL. The CDR3 length is 13 residues. Written as DNA, the CDR3 is TGCGCCAGCAGCCCTCAGGGGTATGGCTCCGCTTTCTTT. This encodes CASSPQGYGSAFF.

J is TRBJ1-5 and V is TRBV18; D might be TRBD1 (6 bases). V was shortened by 0 bases and J by 0 bases, with 6 bases between the two germline ends. The CDR3 has 15 residues. Germline V gene sequence: CDR1 KGHSH, CDR2 LQKENI. As DNA, the CDR3 is TGTGCCAGCTCACCACCGGGACATAGCAATCAGCCCCAGCATTTT. Translated: CASSPPGHSNQPQHF.

This clone was seen more than once but under ten times. The chain couples TRBV7-9 to TRBJ1-2; 8 bases line up with TRBD1. Germline assignment: CDR1 SEHNR and CDR2 FQNEAQ (reference sequence). Trimming removed 5 bases from V and 0 bases from J; junction bases left unmatched: 11. The CDR3 runs 17 residues. The CDR3 reads CASSPGQGIIANYGYTF. CDR3 coding DNA: TGTGCCAGCAGCCCTGGACAGGGTATAATCGCTAACTATGGCTACACCTTC.

V and J are TRBV6-5 and TRBJ2-3, with unresolved D. The CDR3 is 12 residues long. Trimming left V 7 bases short and J 4 bases short, with 9 bases between. The germline V gene has CDR1 MNHEY and CDR2 SVGAGI. The CDR3 coding sequence is TGTGCCAGCATGTCCCACTCAGATACGCAGTATTTT. It yields the protein CASMSHSDTQYF.

This chain joins TRBV7-8 and TRBJ2-3; D is uncertain. This CDR3 contains 14 residues. CDR1 and CDR2 from the germline V gene are SGHVS and FQNEAQ. The ends were cut back, 8 bases at V and 0 bases at J, with 12 bases in the middle. CDR3 DNA: TGTGCCAGCTTAGTAATTCCTAGCACAGATACGCAGTATTTT. This encodes CASLVIPSTDTQYF.

The chain couples TRBV28 to TRBJ2-3; D perhaps matches TRBD2 (6 bases). There are 16 residues in the CDR3. With 1 base removed from V and 6 bases from J, the gap between germline ends came to 17 bases. Germline V gene lookup returns CDR1 MDHEN and CDR2 SYDVKM. CDR3 nucleotide sequence: TGTGCCAGCAGTTTATCAGTGGTGGCGGGAAGGGATACGCAGTATTTT. The encoded protein is CASSLSVVAGRDTQYF.

This clone was detected a few times. This chain joins TRBV2 and TRBJ1-1, with 7 bases matching TRBD1. The CDR3 contains 13 residues. V trimming: 7 bases; J trimming: 2 bases; junction bases outside the gene matches: 4. CDR1 SNHLY and CDR2 FYNNEI come from the germline V gene. The CDR3 DNA is TGTGCCAGCAAGGGACAGATAAACACTGAAGCTTTCTTT. It encodes CASKGQINTEAFF.

The chain recombines TRBV6-5 with TRBJ1-2; 7 bases align to TRBD1. With 6 bases clipped from V and 5 bases from J, the junction kept 9 bases outside the gene matches. The CDR3 is made up of 14 amino acids. Per the germline V gene, CDR1 is MNHEY and CDR2 is SVGAGI. The CDR3, as DNA: TGTGCCAGCAGCCGAGGACAGGCCTGGTATGGCTACACCTTC. Protein: CASSRGQAWYGYTF.

Comments on this clone: At the DNA level, this CDR3 is encoded by other sequences in the same sample as well. The rearrangement joins TRBV7-3 to TRBJ2-3, with TRBD2 matching over 13 bases. V lost 5 bases to trimming and J lost 2 bases; unmatched junction nucleotides: 4. Per germline, CDR1 SGHTA and CDR2 FQGTGA. This CDR3 region has 16 residues. The CDR3 reads CASSPGTSGTTDTQYF. Written as DNA, the CDR3 is TGTGCCAGCAGCCCCGGGACTAGCGGGACCACAGATACGCAGTATTTT. The full variable domain, in which reference TRBV7-3 and TRBJ2-3 provide the parts outside the CDR3, is GAGVSQTPSNKVTEKGKYVELRCDPISGHTALYWYRQSLGQGPEFLIYFQGTGAADDSGLPNDRFFAVRPEGSVSTLKIQRTERGDSAVYLCASSPGTSGTTDTQYFGPGTRLTVL.

This chain joins TRBV2 and TRBJ1-2, with 8 bases lining up with TRBD1. Germline V gene lookup returns CDR1 SNHLY and CDR2 FYNNEI. The CDR3 is 15 residues long. Unmatched junction bases numbered 7, after V lost 3 bases and J lost 4 bases. The CDR3 is CASSDTMTGAYGYTF. CDR3 sequence (DNA): TGTGCCAGCAGTGATACAATGACAGGGGCCTATGGCTACACCTTC. Full variable domain (rest looked up from reference TRBV2 and TRBJ1-2): EPEVTQTPSHQVTQMGQEVILRCVPISNHLYFYWYRQILGQKVEFLVSFYNNEISEKSEIFDDQFSVERPDGSNFTLKIRSTKLEDSAMYFCASSDTMTGAYGYTFGSGTRLTVV.

A few counts support this clone. V and J are TRBV11-1 and TRBJ2-7, with TRBD2 matching 7 bases. Germline V CDR1 and CDR2: SGHAT, FQDESV (reference sequence). With V trimmed by 5 bases and J by 4 bases, 5 bases remained unmatched. The length of the CDR3 is 13 residues. CDR3 amino acids: CASSNGGVYEQYF. The CDR3 region has the DNA TGTGCCAGCAGCAATGGGGGGGTGTACGAGCAGTACTTC.

The rearrangement joins TRBV10-3 to TRBJ1-3; TRBD1 is a possible D gene (6 bases). In germline, CDR1 is ENHRY, CDR2 SYGVKD. The CDR3 length is 16 residues. Between the trimmed V and J ends, which lost 10 bases and 4 bases, there was a span of 23 bases. CDR3 loop: CATQKGQQVQGNTIYF. Written as DNA, the CDR3 is TGTGCCACCCAGAAAGGACAGCAAGTACAAGGAAACACCATATATTTT.

For the CDR3, the DNA is TGTGCCAGCACCCCTGGACAATGGGGTGGCTACACCTTC. This translates into CASTPGQWGGYTF. This rearrangement joins TRBV12-3 or TRBV12-4 to TRBJ1-2; D might be TRBD1 (5 bases). The CDR3 runs to 13 residues. Trimming cost V 7 bases and J 7 bases, with 16 bases left between them.